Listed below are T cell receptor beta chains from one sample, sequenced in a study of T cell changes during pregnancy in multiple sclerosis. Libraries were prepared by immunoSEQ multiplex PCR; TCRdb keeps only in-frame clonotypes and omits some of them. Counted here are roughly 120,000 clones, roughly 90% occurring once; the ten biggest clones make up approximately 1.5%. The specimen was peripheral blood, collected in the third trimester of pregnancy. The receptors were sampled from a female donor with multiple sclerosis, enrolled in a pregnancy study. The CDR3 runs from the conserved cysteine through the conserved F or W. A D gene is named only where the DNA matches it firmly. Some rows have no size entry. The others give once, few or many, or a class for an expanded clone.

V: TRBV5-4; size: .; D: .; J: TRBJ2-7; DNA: TGTGCCAGCAGCACCTTGACTAGCTACGAGCAGTACTTC; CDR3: CASSTLTSYEQYF
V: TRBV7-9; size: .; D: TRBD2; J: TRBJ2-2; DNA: TGTGCCAGCAGCGGGAGCGGGGCCGTTAACACCGGGGAGCTGTTTTTT; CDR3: CASSGSGAVNTGELFF
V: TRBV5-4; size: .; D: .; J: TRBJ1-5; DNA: TGTGCCAGCAGCTTGGCCGGTGATCAGCCCCAGCATTTT; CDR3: CASSLAGDQPQHF
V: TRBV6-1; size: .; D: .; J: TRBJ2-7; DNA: TGTGCCAGCAGTATGGTCGGTCGCTACGAGCAGTACTTC; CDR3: CASSMVGRYEQYF
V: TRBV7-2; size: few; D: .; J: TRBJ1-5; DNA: TGTGCCAGCAGCCCAGGGTTAGGAAATCAGCCCCAGCATTTT; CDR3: CASSPGLGNQPQHF
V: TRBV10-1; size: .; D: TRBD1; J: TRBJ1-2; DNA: TGCGCCAGCAGTGCGACAGGGACTTATGGCTACACCTTC; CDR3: CASSATGTYGYTF
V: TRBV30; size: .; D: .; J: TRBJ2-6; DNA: TGTGCCTGGAGTGGCGCTGGGGCCAACGTCCTGACTTTC; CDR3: CAWSGAGANVLTF
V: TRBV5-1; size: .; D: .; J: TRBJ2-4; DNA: TGCGCCAGCAGCCTCTCAGCGAGAGCCAAAAACATTCAGTACTTC; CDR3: CASSLSARAKNIQYF
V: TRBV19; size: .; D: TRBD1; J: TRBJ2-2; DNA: TGTGCCAGTAGTAACAGGGGCTCCACCGGGGAGCTGTTTTTT; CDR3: CASSNRGSTGELFF
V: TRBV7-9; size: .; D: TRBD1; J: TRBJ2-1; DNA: TGTGCCAGCAGCTCCTCGGGACAGGGGGCTTACAATGAGCAGTTCTTC; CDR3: CASSSSGQGAYNEQFF
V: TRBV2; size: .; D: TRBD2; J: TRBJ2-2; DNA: TGTGCCAGCAGACATCCGGGACTAGCGGACACCGGGGAGCTGTTTTTT; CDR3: CASRHPGLADTGELFF
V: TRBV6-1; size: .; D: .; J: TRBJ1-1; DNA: TGTGCCAGCAGTGAAGCAGGGGGGAACACTGAAGCTTTCTTT; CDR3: CASSEAGGNTEAFF
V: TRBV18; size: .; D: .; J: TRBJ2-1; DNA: TGTGCCAGCTCACCATTAGAGGCGTCGGGTGAGCAGTTCTTC; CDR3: CASSPLEASGEQFF
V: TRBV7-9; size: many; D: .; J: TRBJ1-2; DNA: TGTGCCAGCAGCTTATCCGGTAGACAGAACTATGGCTACACCTTC; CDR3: CASSLSGRQNYGYTF
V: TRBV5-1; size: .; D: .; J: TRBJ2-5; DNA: TGCGCCAGCAGCCCCTCTGGGACTGGTGGCCAGTACTTC; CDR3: CASSPSGTGGQYF
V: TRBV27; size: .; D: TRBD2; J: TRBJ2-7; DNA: TGTGCCGTACGGGCTAGCGGCTCCTACGAGCAGTACTTC; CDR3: CAVRASGSYEQYF
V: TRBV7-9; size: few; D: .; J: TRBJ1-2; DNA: TGTGCCAGCAGGGCGGCCTATGGCTACACCTTC; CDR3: CASRAAYGYTF
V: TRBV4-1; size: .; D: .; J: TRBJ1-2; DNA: TGCGCCAGCAGCCAAGATCTCAGGTTTGGTCTTGGCTACACCTTC; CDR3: CASSQDLRFGLGYTF
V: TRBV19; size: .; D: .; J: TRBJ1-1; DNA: TGTGCCAGTAGTATAAGGGGGTTCGAAGCTTTCTTT; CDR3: CASSIRGFEAFF
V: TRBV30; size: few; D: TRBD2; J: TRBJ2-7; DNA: TGTGCCTGGAGTTCGGGACTAGCTGGCGAGCAGTACTTC; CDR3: CAWSSGLAGEQYF
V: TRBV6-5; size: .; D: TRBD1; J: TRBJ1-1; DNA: TGTGCCAGCACCCGGACAGGGGGCGTCTCTGAAGCTTTCTTT; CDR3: CASTRTGGVSEAFF
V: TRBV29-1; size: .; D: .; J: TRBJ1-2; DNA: TGCAGCGTTGAAGATCGGGGGGAAACTAACTATGGCTACACCTTC; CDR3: CSVEDRGETNYGYTF
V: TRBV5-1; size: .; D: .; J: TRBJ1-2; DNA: TGCGCCAGCAGCTTGGGGGCTCGGGAACCCTATGGCTACACCTTC; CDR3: CASSLGAREPYGYTF
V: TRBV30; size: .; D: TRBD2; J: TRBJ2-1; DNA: TGTGCCTGGAGTGTCGGCACTAGCGTGTACAATGAGCAGTTCTTC; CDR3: CAWSVGTSVYNEQFF
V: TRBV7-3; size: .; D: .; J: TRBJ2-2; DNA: TGTGCCAGCAGCCTGAACACCGGGGAGCTGTTTTTT; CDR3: CASSLNTGELFF
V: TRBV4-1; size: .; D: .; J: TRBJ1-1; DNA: TGCGCCAGCAGCCAAGCCGGGGGGAACACTGAAGCTTTCTTT; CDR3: CASSQAGGNTEAFF
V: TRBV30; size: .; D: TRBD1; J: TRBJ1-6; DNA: TGTGCCTGGAGTCCCGGGACAGAGAATTCACCCCTCCACTTT; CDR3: CAWSPGTENSPLHF
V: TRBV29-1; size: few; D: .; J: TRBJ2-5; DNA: TGCAGCGTTGAAGACAGGGTCGTAGGAGAGACCCAGTACTTC; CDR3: CSVEDRVVGETQYF
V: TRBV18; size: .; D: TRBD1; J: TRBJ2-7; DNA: TGTGCCAGCTCACCTATGCAGGGGGACTCCTACGAGCAGTACTTC; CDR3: CASSPMQGDSYEQYF
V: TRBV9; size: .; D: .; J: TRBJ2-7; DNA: TGTGCCAGCAGCGTAGGACCGCGGAGCTCCTACGAGCAGTACTTC; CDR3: CASSVGPRSSYEQYF
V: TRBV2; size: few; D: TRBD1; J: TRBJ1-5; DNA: TGTGCCAGCAGTCCTACAGGGGAGGTCAATCAGCCCCAGCATTTT; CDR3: CASSPTGEVNQPQHF
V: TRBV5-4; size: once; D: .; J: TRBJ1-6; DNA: TGTGCCAGCAGCTTGGACAGGGCTAATTCACCCCTCCACTTT; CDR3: CASSLDRANSPLHF
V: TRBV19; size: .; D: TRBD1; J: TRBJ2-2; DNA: TGTGCCAGTACCGTAGGGGGTACAGGGGGCGCCGGGGAGCTGTTTTTT; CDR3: CASTVGGTGGAGELFF
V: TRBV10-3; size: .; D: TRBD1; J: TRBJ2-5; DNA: TGTGCCATCAGTGAGGGGCCGACAGGGGCCATCCAAGAGACCCAGTACTTC; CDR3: CAISEGPTGAIQETQYF
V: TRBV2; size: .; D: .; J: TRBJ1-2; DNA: TGTGCCAGCAGTGAACTAGGGGCTAACTATGGCTACACCTTC; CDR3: CASSELGANYGYTF
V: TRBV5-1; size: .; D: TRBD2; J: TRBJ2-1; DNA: TGCGCCAGCAGCTTAACAGCGGGAGATGTCAATGAGCAGTTCTTC; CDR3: CASSLTAGDVNEQFF
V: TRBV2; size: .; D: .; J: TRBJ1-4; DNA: TGTGCCAGCAGTGATAGGCAGGTGAATGAAAAACTGTTTTTT; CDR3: CASSDRQVNEKLFF
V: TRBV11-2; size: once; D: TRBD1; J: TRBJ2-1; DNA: TGTGCCAGCAGCTCGAGGGGGCTCTCCTACAATGAGCAGTTCTTC; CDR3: CASSSRGLSYNEQFF
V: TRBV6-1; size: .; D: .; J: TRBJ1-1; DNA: TGTGCCAGCAGTGTACAGGGCGGCACTGAAGCTTTCTTT; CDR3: CASSVQGGTEAFF
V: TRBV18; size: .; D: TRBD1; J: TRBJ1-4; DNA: TGTGCCAGCTCACCCTCCGGACAGGGGATTGAAAAACTGTTTTTT; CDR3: CASSPSGQGIEKLFF